This TCR beta chain was profiled in a study of early T cells in non-severe SARS-CoV-2 infection. As for the study in general: Chains from this unsorted whole-blood bulk RNA could not be paired. General study results and limits: The matching step, a VDJdb search, favored anti-spike CD8 responses and missed private and CD4 specificities.

TCRdb re-called the 5' RACE reads with MiXCR, one entry per CDR3 protein. The sample contains about 67,000 distinct CDR3 sequences, under 14% of which appear only once. Trimming removed 2 bases from V and 0 bases from J, with 8 bases in between. This CDR3 is 15 amino acids long. The germline CDR1 and CDR2 sequences are MNHNS and SASEGT. In this sample, this clonotype turned up many times. Its specificity is unknown. Sequencing was done on a sample of whole blood. This chain connects TRBV6-1 to TRBJ1-5; D not resolved. The sequence came from an adult who was a healthcare worker with PCR-confirmed SARS-CoV-2 infection or an uninfected control (not recorded which). The DNA of the CDR3 is TGTGCCAGCAGTGAAATGGGAACTAGCAATCAGCCCCAGCATTTT. This encodes CASSEMGTSNQPQHF.